These 3 T cell receptor beta chains share one sample of origin, sequenced in a study of blood T cell repertoires in COVID-19 (dated by TCRdb to the early 2020s). Library preparation was by the immunoSEQ multiplex PCR assay. The table comes from immuneACCESS by way of TCRdb, which keeps in-frame sequences with V and J called. Part of the clones is missing from these tables; in studies checked, under half for an unresolved V gene and the rest for unknown reasons. The sample table contains 250,000 or so clones; only one count was recorded for around 80% of them. The ten largest clones capture around 5.5% of the sample. The sample was peripheral blood. The receptors were sampled from a human donor in a cohort sampled during active COVID-19.

The V call is TRBV4-1, the J call TRBJ2-2; 7 bases fit TRBD2. Trimming cost V 1 base and J 2 bases; bases outside gene matches: 7. The CDR3 is 17 amino acids. Germline loops: CDR1 MGHRA, CDR2 YSYEKL. The CDR3: CASSQGYAGANTGELFF. CDR3 DNA: TGCGCCAGCAGCCAAGGGTACGCGGGAGCAAACACCGGGGAGCTGTTTTTT.

This clone was picked up a small number of times. The chain couples TRBV13 to TRBJ1-1, with a possible D match to TRBD1 (6 bases). The V end was cut by 2 bases, the J end by 1 base, with 17 bases between. This CDR3 is 17 amino acids long. Looked up from germline, CDR1 is PRHDT and CDR2 is FYEKMQ (reference sequence). The CDR3 region has the DNA TGTGCCAGCAGCTTAAATTCAGGGGCTTGGGAGAACACTGAAGCTTTCTTT. The encoded protein is CASSLNSGAWENTEAFF.

The chain links TRBV27 to TRBJ2-6, with a possible D match to TRBD1 (5 bases). Germline loops: CDR1 MNHEY, CDR2 SMNVEV (reference sequence). The CDR3 is made up of 16 amino acids. V was clipped by 7 bases and J by 0 bases, with 13 bases between them. CDR3 in amino acids: CASKGQVSSGANVLTF. CDR3 coding DNA: TGTGCCAGCAAGGGGCAGGTTAGCTCTGGGGCCAACGTCCTGACTTTC.